Below, 19 T cell receptor beta chains from the same sample are listed, as sequenced in a study of vaccination and CD4 T cells after COVID-19 (dated by TCRdb to between 2020 and 2023). No antigen has been identified for these receptors. The sample's treatment or condition label is to be understood as: approximately 9-day PBMC culture with coronavirus spike peptide pools or control peptides (ViraFEST assay). The library was produced with PCR. The instrument given in TCRdb is Illumina iSeq 100. DNA from cultured CD4+ T cells underwent TCR sequencing with the Oncomine TCR Beta short-read assay at the Johns Hopkins FTIC core. Using fastp at Q25 and MiXCR, TCRdb reprocessed the public reads and kept productive beta chains. Identical CDR3 protein sequences are pooled into one entry, listed with their most common genes and DNA. The sample yields about 13,000 distinct CDR3 sequences; roughly 41% were counted once. Roughly 9.1% of the sample rests with the top ten.

Input material: CD4+ T cells from blood, cultured in vitro. These receptor sequences come from a human donor who had recovered from COVID-19.

This clonotype was counted a few times. This sequence joins TRBV10-1 and TRBJ1-1, with D maybe TRBD1 (6 bases). V shed 6 bases and J shed 2 bases, with 13 bases lying between them. The CDR3 has 14 residues. CDR1 WNHNN and CDR2 SYGVQD come from the germline V gene (reference sequence). CDR3 sequence: CASSPTQGNTEAFF. CDR3 nucleotides: TGCGCCAGCAGCCCTACACAGGGAAACACTGAAGCTTTCTTT.

The CDR3 region has the DNA TGTGCCAGCAGCTACCGGGACAGAGAATATAGCGGGAGAGGGTATGAGCAGTTCTTC. Its protein is CASSYRDREYSGRGYEQFF. The genes are TRBV27 and TRBJ2-1; 9 bases fit TRBD2. The junction had 23 bases not matched to a gene; V was cut back by 6 bases and J by 8 bases. The CDR3 spans 19 residues. Germline V CDR1 and CDR2: MNHEY, SMNVEV (reference sequence).

This clonotype was picked up a small number of times. The DNA is omitted, as the CDR3 cannot be located on it reliably, and the CDR3 follows TCRdb's listing. This chain connects TRBV7-5 to TRBJ2-7; the tabulated D call, TRBD1, remains unverified against the DNA. TRBV7-5 is recorded as a pseudogene. The CDR3 length equals 15 residues, ends included. The CDR3 spells CISVPEGGQASEQYF.

This clonotype was recorded a few times. This rearrangement joins TRBV7-6 to TRBJ1-6, with a tentative D call TRBD1 (5 bases). The CDR3 runs to 16 residues. Trimming removed 1 base from V and 9 bases from J, with 16 bases in between. Germline CDR1 is SGHVS and CDR2 is FNYEAQ. Here the CDR3 reads CASSLVPGTDISPLHF. CDR3 DNA sequence: TGTGCCAGCAGCTTAGTCCCCGGGACGGATATTTCACCCCTCCACTTT.

The V and J genes are TRBV6-1 and TRBJ2-3; D unclear. The germline CDR1 and CDR2 sequences are MNHNS and SASEGT. Trimming took off 5 bases at V and 6 bases at J, with 15 bases between the two ends. This CDR3 has 14 residues. The CDR3 DNA reads as TGTGCCAGCAGTCTCGGGCCCATATCGGATACGCAGTATTTT. Its translation: CASSLGPISDTQYF.

The chain joins TRBV7-6 to TRBJ2-3; 8 bases are shared with TRBD2. The CDR3 contains 14 residues. V lost 2 bases to trimming and J lost 6 bases; unmatched junction nucleotides: 4. CDR1 is SGHVS and CDR2 is FNYEAQ in the germline V gene. In DNA, the CDR3 is TGTGCCAGCAGCTTACGACTAGCGCTCGATACGCAGTATTTT. This gives the protein CASSLRLALDTQYF.

The chain joins TRBV10-3 to TRBJ2-3, with TRBD2 as a possible D gene (5 bases). CDR1 ENHRY and CDR2 SYGVKD come from the germline V gene. Deletions cut 5 bases from V and 0 bases from J, with 15 bases between. The CDR3 spans 16 residues. The CDR3 bases are TGTGCCATCAGTAACACAGCGGCTTATAGCACAGATACGCAGTATTTT. This sequence encodes CAISNTAAYSTDTQYF.

The J gene is TRBJ2-6, the V gene TRBV12-3 or TRBV12-4; possibly TRBD2 for D (6 bases). Trimming shortened V by 7 bases and J by 1 base, and 23 bases separated the two germline ends. The CDR3 loop spans 19 amino acids. CDR3 DNA sequence: TGTGCCAGCATTACTTCGCGGGGAAGACTTTCATCTGGGGCCAACGTCCTGACTTTC. Translating it yields CASITSRGRLSSGANVLTF.

This clonotype is termed hyperexpanded. The J gene is TRBJ1-3, the V gene TRBV20-1; no firm D call. CDR3 size: 13 residues. Trimming shortened V by 3 bases and J by 0 bases, and 6 bases separated the two germline ends. Looked up from germline, CDR1 is DFQATT and CDR2 is SNEGSKA (reference sequence). The CDR3 loop reads CSARRASGNTIYF. CDR3 bases: TGCAGTGCTAGGAGGGCCTCTGGAAACACCATATATTTT.

The J gene is TRBJ1-1, the V gene TRBV14; D call uncertain. CDR3 length equals 15 residues. Trimming removed 0 bases from V and 10 bases from J, with 18 bases in between. Germline V gene sequence: CDR1 SGHDN, CDR2 FVKESK. CDR3 amino acids: CASSQDPPRLGRAFF. CDR3 bases: TGTGCCAGCAGCCAAGATCCCCCCAGGTTAGGACGAGCTTTCTTT. Together with reference TRBV14 and TRBJ1-1, the CDR3 gives the full variable domain: EAGVTQFPSHSVIEKGQTVTLRCDPISGHDNLYWYRRVMGKEIKFLLHFVKESKQDESGMPNNRFLAERTGGTYSTLKVQPAELEDSGVYFCASSQDPPRLGRAFFGQGTRLTVV.

This clonotype was seen a handful of times. The chain links TRBV27 to TRBJ2-2; 10 nucleotides align to TRBD2. CDR3 size: 18 residues. J lost 7 bases, V lost 5 bases, and 16 bases had no gene match. CDR1 is MNHEY and CDR2 is SMNVEV in the germline V gene (reference sequence). CDR3 nucleotide sequence: TGTGCCAGCAGTCGAAACCTAGCGGGAGCTCATATCGGCGGGGAGCTGTTTTTT. Translated, it gives CASSRNLAGAHIGGELFF.

This chain links TRBV2 with TRBJ1-1; D is possibly TRBD1 (5 bases). V lost 5 bases to trimming and J lost 4 bases, with 11 bases between them. The CDR3 is made up of 13 amino acids. Looked up from germline, CDR1 is SNHLY and CDR2 is FYNNEI. In DNA, the CDR3 is TGTGCCAGCAGTTCCAGGGTGGCCACTGAAGCTTTCTTT. This codes for CASSSRVATEAFF.

This rearrangement joins TRBV27 to TRBJ2-7; TRBD1 agrees at 9 bases. Germline-derived CDR1 and CDR2 are MNHEY and SMNVEV (reference sequence). V lost 6 bases, J lost 1 base, and 1 base stayed unmatched. CDR3 size: 13 residues. CDR3: CASRGQGSYEQYF. The CDR3 DNA sequence: TGTGCCAGCAGGGGACAGGGATCCTACGAGCAGTACTTC.

In DNA, the CDR3 is TGTGCCAGCAAGACAGGGGGGGTCACCGGGGAGCTGTTTTTT. It specifies CASKTGGVTGELFF. The chain recombines TRBV27 with TRBJ2-2; TRBD1 aligns across 9 bases. Germline trimming cut 7 bases from V and 4 bases from J; bases unmatched to any gene: 4. The CDR3 spans 14 residues. Germline values: CDR1 MNHEY, CDR2 SMNVEV (reference sequence).

The genes are TRBV29-1 and TRBJ2-7; D is unclear. Germline V lookup: CDR1 SQVTM, CDR2 ANQGSEA. V dropped 4 bases and J dropped 0 bases, with 7 bases sitting between them. This CDR3 contains 12 residues. The CDR3 nucleotides read TGCAGCGTTGGGGGTCCCTCCTACGAGCAGTACTTC. It specifies CSVGGPSYEQYF.

DNA for the CDR3: TGTGCCAGCACCGTCCAAGAGACCCAGTACTTC. Amino acid sequence: CASTVQETQYF. This chain connects TRBV6-2 or TRBV6-3 to TRBJ2-5; unclear D gene. The CDR3 runs 11 residues. V shed 7 bases and J shed 1 base, with 4 bases lying between them. Germline V lookup: CDR1 MNHEY, CDR2 SVGEGT.

The V and J genes are TRBV10-3 and TRBJ1-4; possibly TRBD1 for D (5 bases). The V gene's germline CDR1 is ENHRY and CDR2 SYGVKD. The CDR3 consists of 13 residues. The V and J ends lost 11 bases and 8 bases respectively, with 18 bases between them. CDR3: CAGSSGFNEKLFF. The CDR3 DNA sequence: TGTGCCGGCAGCTCAGGGTTTAACGAAAAACTGTTTTTT.

The chain couples TRBV20-1 to TRBJ2-1, with 7 bases lining up with TRBD1. This CDR3 has 16 amino acids. Germline V gene sequence: CDR1 DFQATT, CDR2 SNEGSKA (reference sequence). V trimming: 1 base; J trimming: 0 bases; junction bases outside the gene matches: 6. CDR3 sequence (DNA): TGCAGTGCTAGAGGGACGGGACAGAGCTCCTACAATGAGCAGTTCTTC. It specifies CSARGTGQSSYNEQFF.

This clonotype is a singleton in its sample. The CDR3, as DNA: TGTGCCAGCAGCGTAGAGGGCAGGCTAAACACTGAAGCTTTCTTT. Translating it yields CASSVEGRLNTEAFF. This sequence joins TRBV9 and TRBJ1-1; D remains unclear. The CDR3 is made up of 15 amino acids. CDR1 is SGDLS, CDR2 YYNGEE, per germline. The V and J ends lost 0 bases and 2 bases respectively, with 11 bases between them.